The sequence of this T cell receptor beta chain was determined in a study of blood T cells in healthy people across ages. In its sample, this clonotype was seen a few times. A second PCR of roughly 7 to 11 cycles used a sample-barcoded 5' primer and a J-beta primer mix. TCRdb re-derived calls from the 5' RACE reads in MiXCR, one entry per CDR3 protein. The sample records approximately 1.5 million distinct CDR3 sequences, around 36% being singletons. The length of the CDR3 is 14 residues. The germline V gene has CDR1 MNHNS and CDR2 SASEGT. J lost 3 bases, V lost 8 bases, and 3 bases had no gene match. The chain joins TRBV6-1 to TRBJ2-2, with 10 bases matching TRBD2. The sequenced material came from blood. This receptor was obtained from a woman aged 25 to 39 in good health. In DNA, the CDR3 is TGTGCCAGCCGGACTAGCGGTGACACCGGGGAGCTGTTTTTT. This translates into CASRTSGDTGELFF.